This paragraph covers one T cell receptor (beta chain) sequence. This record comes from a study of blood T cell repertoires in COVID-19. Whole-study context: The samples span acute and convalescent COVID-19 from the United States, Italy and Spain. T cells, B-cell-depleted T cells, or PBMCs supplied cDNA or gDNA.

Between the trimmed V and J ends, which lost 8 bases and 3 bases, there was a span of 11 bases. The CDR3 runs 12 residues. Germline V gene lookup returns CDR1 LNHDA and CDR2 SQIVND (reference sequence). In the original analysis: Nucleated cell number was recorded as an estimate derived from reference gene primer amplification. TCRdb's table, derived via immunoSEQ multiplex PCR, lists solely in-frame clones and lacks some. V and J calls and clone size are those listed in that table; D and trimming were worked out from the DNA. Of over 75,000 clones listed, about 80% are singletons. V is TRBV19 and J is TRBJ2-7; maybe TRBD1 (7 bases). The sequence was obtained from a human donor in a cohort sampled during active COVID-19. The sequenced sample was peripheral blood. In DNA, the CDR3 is TGTGCCAGTGGACAGGAGGGCTACGAGCAGTACTTC. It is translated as CASGQEGYEQYF.